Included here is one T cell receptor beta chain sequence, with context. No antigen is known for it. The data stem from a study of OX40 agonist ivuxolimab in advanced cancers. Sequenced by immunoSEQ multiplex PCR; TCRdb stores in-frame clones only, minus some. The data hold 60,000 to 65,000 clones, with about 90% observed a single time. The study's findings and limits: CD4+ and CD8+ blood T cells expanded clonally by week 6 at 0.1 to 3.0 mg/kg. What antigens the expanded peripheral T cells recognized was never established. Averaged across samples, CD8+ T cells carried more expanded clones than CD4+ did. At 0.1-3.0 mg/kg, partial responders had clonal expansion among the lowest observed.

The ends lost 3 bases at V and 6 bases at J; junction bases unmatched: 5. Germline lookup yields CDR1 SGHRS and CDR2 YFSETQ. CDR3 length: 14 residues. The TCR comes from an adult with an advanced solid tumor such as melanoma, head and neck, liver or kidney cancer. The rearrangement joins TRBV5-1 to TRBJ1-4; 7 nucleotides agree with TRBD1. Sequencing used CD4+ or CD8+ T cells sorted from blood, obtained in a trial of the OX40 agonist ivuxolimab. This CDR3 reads CASSSHGTDEKLFF. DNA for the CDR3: TGCGCCAGCAGCTCCCACGGGACAGATGAAAAACTGTTTTTT.